The 32 T cell receptor beta chains listed next were all sequenced from one sample in a study of T cells of healthy individuals. TCRdb passed the 5' RACE reads through MiXCR, listing each CDR3 protein once. This table holds roughly 76,000 distinct CDR3 sequences, more than 5% found once. These receptor sequences come from a female donor in good health.

This clonotype has only a few counts. The rearrangement joins TRBV21-1 to TRBJ2-1; the table's D call, TRBD2, was not checked against the DNA. TRBV21-1 represents a pseudogene. CDR3 size: 20 residues. CDR3 DNA sequence: TGTGCCAGCAGCAAAGAGGGCTCTAAGACTAGCGGGAGCAGGTACAATGAGCAGTTCTTC. This encodes CASSKEGSKTSGSRYNEQFF.

The sample holds many counts of this clonotype. The CDR3, as DNA: TGTGCCAGCAGTGCCCAACAGGGTGTCTACGAGCAGTACTTC. This codes for CASSAQQGVYEQYF. The chain links TRBV28 to TRBJ2-7; D perhaps matches TRBD1 (6 bases). Germline assignment: CDR1 MDHEN and CDR2 SYDVKM. The CDR3 spans 14 residues. Trimming removed 5 bases at V and 3 bases at J, with 14 bases between.

At least ten counts were recorded for this clonotype. The V call is TRBV3-1, the J call TRBJ2-7, with D possibly TRBD2 on 5 matching bases. The CDR3 is made up of 14 amino acids. The germline gives CDR1 LGHDT, CDR2 YNNKEL (reference sequence). Deletions cut 5 bases from V and 6 bases from J, with 17 bases between. The CDR3 sequence is CASSITFTSPEQYF. The CDR3 DNA reads TGTGCCAGCAGCATAACTTTCACTAGTCCCGAGCAGTACTTC.

This clonotype showed up just a few times. The gene calls are TRBV20-1 and TRBJ2-1; 15 bases match TRBD2. The ends lost 0 bases at V and 8 bases at J; junction bases unmatched: 5. CDR1 and CDR2 (germline): DFQATT, SNEGSKA (reference sequence). The CDR3 is 16 residues long. CDR3 residues: CSARDQGTSGRYEQFF. The CDR3 DNA sequence: TGCAGTGCTAGAGATCAAGGGACTAGCGGGAGGTATGAGCAGTTCTTC.

There are many counts of this clonotype. J is TRBJ2-7 and V is TRBV6-5; maybe TRBD2 (9 bases). CDR3 length equals 18 residues. From germline, CDR1 is MNHEY and CDR2 SVGAGI. V lost 0 bases and J lost 6, with 24 bases in between. DNA of the CDR3: TGTGCCAGCAGTTACTCGAAGCTCATTCTAGCGGGACAGGTCGAGCAGTACTTC. It is translated as CASSYSKLILAGQVEQYF.

The rearrangement uses TRBV5-1 and TRBJ1-1; maybe TRBD1 (5 bases). CDR3 length: 17 amino acids. CDR1 SGHRS and CDR2 YFSETQ come from the germline V gene. Trimming took 0 bases from V and 0 from J, leaving 15 bases between them. The CDR3 bases are TGCGCCAGCAGCTTGGGGTCGTGGGGCAGCATGAACACTGAAGCTTTCTTT. Protein sequence: CASSLGSWGSMNTEAFF.

Ten or more counts support this clonotype. The chain combines TRBV7-3 with TRBJ2-1, with D perhaps TRBD1 (5 bases). Germline V gene data show CDR1 as SGHTA and CDR2 as FQGTGA. Trimming removed 0 bases at V and 5 bases at J, with 5 bases between. The CDR3 totals 13 residues. CDR3 nucleotide sequence: TGTGCCAGCAGCTTAACAGGGGACAATGAGCAGTTCTTC. Protein product: CASSLTGDNEQFF.

As to this clonotype: A much larger clone differs from this one at a single base, so this may be a read error. V is TRBV4-3 and J is TRBJ2-7; tentative D call: TRBD2 (5 bases). This CDR3 region has 15 residues. The germline gives CDR1 LGHNA, CDR2 YSLEER. V was trimmed by 5 bases and J by 5 bases, leaving 19 bases between them. DNA of the CDR3: TGCGCCAGCAGCGATAGGTTACTAGGTTGGCACGAGCAGTACTTC. This encodes CASSDRLLGWHEQYF.

This clonotype was counted only a few times. The chain joins TRBV20-1 to TRBJ2-1; tentatively, D is TRBD1 (5 bases). The CDR3 runs to 14 residues. Trimming took 5 bases from V and 4 from J, leaving 15 bases between them. Looked up from germline, CDR1 is DFQATT and CDR2 is SNEGSKA (reference sequence). The CDR3 nucleotides are TGCAGTGCTCCAAAGAATCAGGGTTACAATGAGCAGTTCTTC. It translates to CSAPKNQGYNEQFF.

This clonotype showed up many times. Compared with germline, one end of the junction differs, possibly owing to a read error. The chain has TRBV13 and TRBJ2-5, with D perhaps assigned TRBD1 or TRBD2 (7 bases each). Per germline, CDR1 PRHDT and CDR2 FYEKMQ (reference sequence). The length of the CDR3 is 16 residues. CDR3 sequence: CASSSRGTELQESQYF. The CDR3 bases are TGTGCCAGCAGCTCGCGGGGGACAGAGCTACAAGAGAGCCAGTACTTC.

This clonotype was picked up many times. The chain carries TRBV20-1 and TRBJ1-1; the match to TRBD1 covers 7 bases. Germline V gives CDR1 DFQATT, CDR2 SNEGSKA (reference sequence). The J segment lost 4 bases and the V segment lost 5 bases, leaving 4 bases of the junction unmatched. This CDR3 contains 12 residues. The chain's CDR3 is CSAFDRVTEAFF. Here the CDR3 DNA reads TGCAGTGCTTTCGACAGGGTCACTGAAGCTTTCTTT.

A few counts support this clonotype. The chain recombines TRBV28 with TRBJ2-7; tentatively, D is TRBD2 (6 bases). Trimming removed 6 bases at V and 5 bases at J, with 14 bases between. The CDR3 spans 13 residues. Germline V gene data show CDR1 as MDHEN and CDR2 as SYDVKM. The chain's CDR3 is CASSGGYRDEQYF. The DNA for the CDR3 is TGTGCCAGCAGCGGGGGTTATAGGGACGAGCAGTACTTC.

This rearrangement joins TRBV27 to TRBJ1-1; 7 bases are shared with TRBD1. This CDR3 comprises 14 residues. Germline V gives CDR1 MNHEY, CDR2 SMNVEV (reference sequence). The V gene end was trimmed by 9 bases and the J gene end by 0 bases; junction bases not matched to a gene: 7. CDR3 coding DNA: TGTGCCAGTCAACCGGGACAGATGAACACTGAAGCTTTCTTT. Its translation is CASQPGQMNTEAFF.

This clonotype was seen repeatedly, ten times or more. This chain uses TRBV2 with TRBJ2-1, with D uncertain. V gave up 1 base and J gave up 4 bases, with 5 bases separating them. The V gene's germline CDR1 is SNHLY and CDR2 FYNNEI. The CDR3 has 13 amino acids. As DNA, the CDR3 is TGTGCCAGCAGTGAAGTTAAGTACAATGAGCAGTTCTTC. It codes for CASSEVKYNEQFF.

The V and J genes are TRBV19 and TRBJ1-2; weak D call: TRBD1 (6 bases). This CDR3 comprises 12 residues. Trimming removed 5 bases from V and 6 bases from J, with 10 bases in between. Germline assignment: CDR1 LNHDA and CDR2 SQIVND (reference sequence). DNA of the CDR3: TGTGCCAGTAGTCAGGGGAGCAATGGCTACACCTTC. It yields the protein CASSQGSNGYTF. Drawing the rest from reference TRBV19 and TRBJ1-2, the complete variable domain is DGGITQSPKYLFRKEGQNVTLSCEQNLNHDAMYWYRQDPGQGLRLIYYSQIVNDFQKGDIAEGYSVSREKKESFPLTVTSAQKNPTAFYLCASSQGSNGYTFGSGTRLTVV.

This chain uses TRBV2 with TRBJ1-1; D is unresolved. Looked up from germline, CDR1 is SNHLY and CDR2 is FYNNEI. V dropped 0 bases and J dropped 6 bases, with 8 bases sitting between them. This CDR3 has 13 amino acids. The CDR3 region has the DNA TGTGCCAGCAGTGAAGCGCGAGGAGCTGAAGCTTTCTTT. Amino acids: CASSEARGAEAFF.

A few counts support this clonotype. The chain has TRBV7-8 and TRBJ2-1; 8 positions agree with TRBD2. The CDR3 extends over 17 amino acids. Germline V gene data show CDR1 as SGHVS and CDR2 as FQNEAQ. Losses at the gene ends were 1 base for V and 2 bases for J; bases not matched to a gene: 7. This chain's CDR3 is CASSLVAGGSTYNEQFF. The CDR3 DNA sequence: TGTGCCAGCAGCTTAGTGGCGGGAGGATCAACCTACAATGAGCAGTTCTTC.

Points on this clonotype: A much more abundant neighbour one base away suggests this may be a read error. V and J are TRBV28 and TRBJ2-3, with TRBD2 matching 8 bases. The CDR3 is 15 residues long. CDR1 MDHEN and CDR2 SYDVKM come from the germline V gene. CDR3 sequence reads: CVSSYAGGDTDTQYF. CDR3 sequence (DNA): TGTGTCAGCAGTTATGCGGGAGGAGACACAGATACGCAGTATTTT.

This clonotype has a handful of counts. The rearrangement uses TRBV5-1 and TRBJ1-4; a possible D gene is TRBD1 (6 bases). This CDR3 is 13 amino acids long. V gave up 5 bases and J gave up 10 bases, with 15 bases separating them. Per the germline V gene, CDR1 is SGHRS and CDR2 is YFSETQ. This chain's CDR3 is CASRDQGRGKLFF. Written as DNA, the CDR3 is TGCGCCAGCAGGGACCAGGGGCGAGGAAAACTGTTTTTT.

This clonotype was recorded many times. The rearrangement links TRBV6-5 to TRBJ2-7; D gene uncertain. There are 14 residues in the CDR3. Trimming removed 4 bases from V and 5 bases from J, with 15 bases in between. Germline assignment: CDR1 MNHEY and CDR2 SVGAGI. The DNA of the CDR3 is TGTGCCAGCAGTTCACAACTCAGGAGAGACGAGCAGTACTTC. As protein: CASSSQLRRDEQYF.

This clonotype was seen many times. The chain joins TRBV4-1 to TRBJ2-1, with D perhaps assigned TRBD1 or TRBD2 (5 bases each). V gave up 5 bases and J gave up 10 bases, with 18 bases separating them. The CDR3 runs to 14 residues. The germline CDR1 and CDR2 sequences are MGHRA and YSYEKL. The CDR3 region has the DNA TGCGCCAGCAGCGAAGTCCCGGGACCTCGGGAGCAGTTCTTC. It is translated as CASSEVPGPREQFF.

This clonotype was detected a few times. The chain carries TRBV25-1 and TRBJ2-1, with 7 bases identical to TRBD2. With V trimmed by 10 bases and J by 1 base, 10 bases remained unmatched. The CDR3 covers 15 residues. Germline V CDR1 and CDR2: MGHDK, SYGVNS. This CDR3 reads CATSRTRGSYNEQFF. The CDR3 DNA follows: TGTGCCACCTCCCGGACTAGAGGTTCCTACAATGAGCAGTTCTTC.

This clonotype was found many times. This chain connects TRBV6-5 to TRBJ2-1; 7 nucleotides match TRBD1. The CDR3 totals 14 residues. CDR1 is MNHEY and CDR2 is SVGAGI in the germline V gene. The V gene end was trimmed by 6 bases and the J gene end by 2 bases; junction bases not matched to a gene: 4. The CDR3 sequence is CASRDRATYNEQFF. Here the CDR3 DNA reads TGTGCCAGCAGAGACAGGGCTACCTACAATGAGCAGTTCTTC.

There are many counts of this clonotype. The chain has TRBV16 and TRBJ1-4, with D unclear. The germline V gene encodes CDR1 KGHSY and CDR2 FQNENV. The V gene lost 9 bases and the J gene lost 2 bases, with 13 bases spanning the gap. The CDR3 totals 14 residues. CDR3: CASKKSATNEKLFF. The DNA of the CDR3 is TGTGCCAGTAAGAAATCGGCTACTAATGAAAAACTGTTTTTT.

This clonotype has a handful of counts. This chain connects TRBV3-1 to TRBJ2-1; D not resolved. V was cut by 1 base and J by 8 bases, with 15 bases left in between. Germline V CDR1 and CDR2: LGHDT, YNNKEL (reference sequence). The CDR3 runs 15 residues. CDR3 DNA: TGTGCCAGCAGCCAAGTTCCGAACGGGCGTCATGAGCAGTTCTTC. It codes for CASSQVPNGRHEQFF.

At least ten counts were recorded for this clonotype. This sequence joins TRBV29-1 and TRBJ2-5; either TRBD1 or TRBD2 may fit D (6 bases each). This CDR3 region has 12 residues. Trimming pared 8 bases from V and 2 bases from J, leaving 12 bases between. Germline CDR1 is SQVTM and CDR2 is ANQGSEA. The CDR3 region is CSSEGGQETQYF. CDR3 coding DNA: TGCAGCTCCGAAGGGGGGCAAGAGACCCAGTACTTC.

J is TRBJ2-6 and V is TRBV28; D not resolved. The germline gives CDR1 MDHEN, CDR2 SYDVKM. Trimming pared 6 bases from V and 1 base from J, leaving 13 bases between. This CDR3 has 16 amino acids. This CDR3 is CASSPPMGSGANVLTF. CDR3 bases: TGTGCCAGCAGCCCTCCGATGGGGTCTGGGGCCAACGTCCTGACTTTC.

This clonotype was detected ten times or more. V is TRBV7-8 and J is TRBJ1-5; 7 positions match TRBD1. Per germline, CDR1 SGHVS and CDR2 FQNEAQ. This CDR3 is built from 15 residues. J lost 4 bases, V lost 5 bases, and 8 bases had no gene match. This chain's CDR3 is CASSPPGGQNQPQHF. CDR3 DNA: TGTGCCAGCAGCCCCCCAGGGGGACAAAATCAGCCCCAGCATTTT.

V and J are TRBV30 and TRBJ2-5, with 7 bases matching TRBD1. The trim removed 4 bases at V and 8 bases at J, leaving 16 bases unmatched. This CDR3 contains 15 residues. In germline, CDR1 is GTSNPN, CDR2 SVGIG (reference sequence). The CDR3, as DNA: TGTGCCTGGACGGTATCCGGGACAGTTGCCGGAACCCAGTACTTC. As protein: CAWTVSGTVAGTQYF.

This clonotype was seen a handful of times. The rearrangement joins TRBV5-1 to TRBJ2-1; 10 nucleotides agree with TRBD2. The germline V gene encodes CDR1 SGHRS and CDR2 YFSETQ. The CDR3 sequence is 16 residues long. The trim removed 1 base at V and 6 bases at J, leaving 7 bases unmatched. Written as DNA, the CDR3 is TGCGCCAGCAGCTTGTACGGACTAGCGGCACCCAATGAGCAGTTCTTC. It translates to CASSLYGLAAPNEQFF. Combining the CDR3 with reference TRBV5-1 and TRBJ2-1 gives the whole variable domain KAGVTQTPRYLIKTRGQQVTLSCSPISGHRSVSWYQQTPGQGLQFLFEYFSETQRNKGNFPGRFSGRQFSNSRSEMNVSTLELGDSALYLCASSLYGLAAPNEQFFGPGTRLTVL.

The rearrangement links TRBV29-1 to TRBJ2-1, with 8 bases matching TRBD2. Germline loops: CDR1 SQVTM, CDR2 ANQGSEA. CDR3 length: 15 residues. With V trimmed by 6 bases and J by 6 bases, 13 bases remained unmatched. CDR3 in DNA: TGCAGCGTGACCCCGGGACTAGGCTTGCTCAATGAGCAGTTCTTC. It translates to CSVTPGLGLLNEQFF.

In this sample, this clonotype turned up many times. The chain employs TRBV4-3 and TRBJ2-2, with TRBD2 matching over 8 bases. The germline V gene encodes CDR1 LGHNA and CDR2 YSLEER. The V segment lost 4 bases and the J segment 2 bases; nucleotides outside the gene matches: 9. This CDR3 contains 17 residues. The DNA of the CDR3 is TGCGCCAGCAGCCCCCATCACAGCGGGGGCAACACCGGGGAGCTGTTTTTT. The encoded protein is CASSPHHSGGNTGELFF.